A few counts support the clone carrying this TCR beta chain. TCRdb passed the RT-PCR reads through MiXCR, listing each CDR3 protein once. Of about a million distinct CDR3 sequences listed, roughly 18% are singletons. This entry is derived from a study of patients and donors after allogeneic stem cell transplantation. The V end was cut by 1 base, the J end by 1 base, with 4 bases between. The V gene's germline CDR1 is MGHRA and CDR2 YSYEKL. The CDR3 loop spans 13 amino acids. The genes are TRBV4-1 and TRBJ2-5; no clear D. Sequenced: blood, either unsorted or a sorted T cell fraction (not recorded which). The receptor was isolated from a human donor who was either an allogeneic HSCT recipient or a stem cell or donor lymphocyte infusion donor (not recorded which). It is not recorded whose cells these are; they may come from a transplant donor. The CDR3 DNA is TGCGCCAGCAGCCAAGCTTCCCAAGAGACCCAGTACTTC. Its protein product is CASSQASQETQYF.